The next 3 T cell receptor beta chains were all read from a single sample in a study of CD8+ T cells in alopecia areata. Sequencing used cDNA as its template, made by extracting RNA and reverse transcribing it. The method was immunoSEQ multiplex PCR; TCRdb's version includes in-frame clones alone and lacks a portion of them. Found here are around 130,000 clones, roughly three fifths of them singletons; the top ten hold 4.5%. Sample: CD4+ T cells sorted from blood, taken at week 0. The source is a human donor with alopecia areata.

In this sample, this clone turned up a few times. The chain recombines TRBV7-9 with TRBJ1-2, with 9 bases aligning to TRBD1. V was clipped by 2 bases and J by 4 bases; unmatched bases: 8. Germline V gene lookup returns CDR1 SEHNR and CDR2 FQNEAQ (reference sequence). The CDR3 consists of 16 residues. CDR3 sequence reads: CASSLSLDRGFYGYTF. The CDR3 DNA is TGTGCCAGCAGCTTATCTCTGGACAGGGGATTCTATGGCTACACCTTC.

The V and J genes are TRBV7-3 and TRBJ2-3; 7 bases fit TRBD2. The length of the CDR3 is 16 residues. With 5 bases clipped from V and 1 base from J, the junction kept 9 bases outside the gene matches. The germline V gene has CDR1 SGHTA and CDR2 FQGTGA. The CDR3, as DNA: TGTGCCAGCAGCCCGGGCCTGGGAGGGGGCACAGATACGCAGTATTTT. Amino acids: CASSPGLGGGTDTQYF.

The genes are TRBV19 and TRBJ1-1; TRBD1 aligns across 9 bases. Trimming took 10 bases from V and 3 from J; bases not matched to a gene: 9. CDR3 length equals 14 residues. Germline loops: CDR1 LNHDA, CDR2 SQIVND (reference sequence). CDR3 sequence (DNA): TGTGCCACCGGAACCGGGACAGGGTACACTGAAGCTTTCTTT. Translated, it gives CATGTGTGYTEAFF.